What follows are 9 T cell receptor beta chains derived from one specimen sequenced in a study of glioma-infiltrating T cells. Amplification of TCR alpha and beta CDR3 regions from RNA used iRepertoire nested multiplex PCR. One entry per CDR3 protein, called by TCRdb with MiXCR from the multiplex PCR reads. This sample has around 180,000 distinct CDR3 sequences, with more than 35% found just once. Sequenced sample: glioma tissue, nonneoplastic brain tissue, or PBMCs (not recorded which). The receptor source for this set is a human donor with low-grade glioma or glioblastoma, undergoing nonglioma brain surgery, or in good health (not recorded which).

Comments on this clonotype: One end of the junction is discordant with germline, which a read error may explain. This chain connects TRBV10-3 to TRBJ1-3; D unresolved. Germline-derived CDR1 and CDR2 are ENHRY and SYGVKD. This CDR3 comprises 15 residues. CDR3 DNA: TGTGCCATCAGTGAGTCTCAAGACTCTGGAAAAACCATATATTTT. It specifies CAISESQDSGKTIYF.

This chain connects TRBV7-7 to TRBJ2-5; possibly TRBD1 or TRBD2 for D (5 bases each). The V and J ends lost 1 base and 4 bases respectively, with 16 bases between them. Germline CDR1 and CDR2: SSHAT and FNYEAQ (reference sequence). The CDR3 consists of 16 residues. The CDR3 spells CASSLGGPSQGETQYF. In nucleotides, the CDR3 is TGTGCCAGCAGCTTAGGAGGGCCCTCCCAGGGAGAGACCCAGTACTTC.

A single count supports this clonotype. The genes are TRBV7-9 and TRBJ2-1; D is undetermined. V lost 7 bases to trimming and J lost 4 bases, with 11 bases between them. This CDR3 has 13 residues. Germline CDR1 and CDR2: SEHNR and FQNEAQ (reference sequence). The DNA of the CDR3 is TGTGCCAGCACCACCACGTCATACAATGAGCAGTTCTTC. Its protein product is CASTTTSYNEQFF.

With respect to this clonotype: This may arise from a read error, as a much more abundant clone is one base away. CDR3 residues: CAISESAGSNKPQHF. In DNA, the CDR3 is TGTGCCATCAGTGAGTCGGCAGGGAGCAATAAGCCCCAGCATTTT. V gene TRBV6-6 combines with J gene TRBJ1-5; possibly TRBD1 for D (5 bases). The length of the CDR3 is 15 residues. Germline V gives CDR1 MNHNY, CDR2 SVGAGI (reference sequence).

Comments on this clonotype: A read error may be the cause here, since a much bigger clone is one base away. This chain joins TRBV7-2 and TRBJ2-3; 11 nucleotides match TRBD2. J gave up 4 bases and V 5 bases, and 5 bases lay outside the gene matches. This CDR3 contains 15 residues. Germline V gene lookup returns CDR1 SGHTA and CDR2 FQGNSA. CDR3 DNA sequence: TGTGCCAGCAGCCTGACTAGCGGGGCGGCAGATACGCAGTATTTT. The encoded protein is CASSLTSGAADTQYF. The full variable domain, in which reference TRBV7-2 and TRBJ2-3 provide the parts outside the CDR3, is GAGVSQSPSNKVTEKGKDVELRCDPISGHTALYWYRQSLGQGLEFLIYFQGNSAPDKSGLPSDRFSAERTGGSVSTLTIQRTQQEDSAVYLCASSLTSGAADTQYFGPGTRLTVL.

Ten or more counts support this clonotype. The CDR3 coding sequence is TGTGCCAGCAGTGACCCTTCCCCGGGGCAAGAGACCCAGTACTTC. Its translation is CASSDPSPGQETQYF. The rearrangement links TRBV25-1 to TRBJ2-5; D may be TRBD2 (5 bases). V was trimmed by 3 bases and J by 2 bases, leaving 13 bases between them. The CDR3 covers 15 residues. Germline V CDR1 and CDR2: MGHDK, SYGVNS.

This rearrangement joins TRBV7-9 to TRBJ2-7; the D gene could be TRBD1 or TRBD2 (5 bases each). The CDR3 is 14 residues long. Germline CDR1 SEHNR, CDR2 FQNEAQ (reference sequence). V was cut by 5 bases and J by 2 bases, with 13 bases left in between. CDR3 protein: CASSAGWGTYEQYF. The CDR3 DNA sequence: TGTGCCAGCAGCGCCGGATGGGGGACCTACGAGCAGTACTTC. Using reference TRBV7-9 and TRBJ2-7 for the parts outside the CDR3, the full variable domain is DTGVSQNPRHKITKRGQNVTFRCDPISEHNRLYWYRQTLGQGPEFLTYFQNEAQLEKSRLLSDRFSAERPKGSFSTLEIQRTEQGDSAMYLCASSAGWGTYEQYFGPGTRLTVT.

This clonotype was found once. Compared with germline, one end of the junction differs, possibly owing to a read error. J is TRBJ2-3 and V is TRBV5-1; TRBD2 might be the D (5 bases). Per the germline V gene, CDR1 is SGHRS and CDR2 is YFSETQ. The CDR3 is 13 residues long. The CDR3 region has the DNA TGCGCCAGCAGCTTTACGGGGTTAGATAAGCAGTATTTT. Translating gives CASSFTGLDKQYF.

The table lists this clonotype with many counts. The chain couples TRBV6-1 to TRBJ2-1; TRBD1 or TRBD2 may be the D gene (5 bases each). The CDR3 consists of 14 residues. Trimming removed 5 bases from V and 7 bases from J, with 15 bases in between. Germline values: CDR1 MNHNS, CDR2 SASEGT. The DNA of the CDR3 is TGTGCCAGCAGTACTGGCAATGAGGGGAATGAGCAGTTCTTC. It codes for CASSTGNEGNEQFF.